This entry lists 18 T cell receptor beta chains sequenced from one sample in a study of response to subunit inactivated influenza vaccine. TCRdb independently ran MiXCR on the RT-PCR reads; one entry per CDR3 protein. Among about 570,000 distinct CDR3 sequences listed, about 12% were seen once. The material was PBMCs from blood, obtained on the day of vaccination. These receptors were taken from a middle-aged man who received an inactivated influenza vaccine.

This clonotype showed up just a few times. The rearrangement links TRBV6-6 to TRBJ2-7, with D tentatively TRBD2 (6 bases). V was shortened by 3 bases and J by 7 bases, with 10 bases between the two germline ends. Looked up from germline, CDR1 is MNHNY and CDR2 is SVGAGI (reference sequence). This CDR3 is 12 amino acids long. The CDR3 DNA follows: TGTGCCAGCAGTTATACTAGCCGGGAGCAGTACTTC. Translation: CASSYTSREQYF.

The sample holds a few counts of this clonotype. The V call is TRBV5-1, the J call TRBJ2-2; possible D gene TRBD1, 5 bases. V lost 3 bases, J lost 0 bases, and 15 bases lay in between. Germline V gives CDR1 SGHRS, CDR2 YFSETQ. The CDR3 consists of 17 residues. The CDR3 region is CASSSPLGQTNTGELFF. In DNA form, the CDR3 reads TGCGCCAGCAGCTCGCCACTGGGGCAGACGAACACCGGGGAGCTGTTTTTT.

The chain is built from TRBV12-3 or TRBV12-4 and TRBJ1-2; D remains unclear. The germline V and J ends were trimmed by 3 bases and 4 bases, with 9 bases remaining between them. This CDR3 is 13 amino acids long. The CDR3: CASSFGRGYGYTF. As DNA, the CDR3 is TGTGCCAGCAGTTTTGGGCGGGGCTATGGCTACACCTTC.

This clonotype has at least ten counts. The V call is TRBV9, the J call TRBJ2-1; 9 positions agree with TRBD2. In germline, CDR1 is SGDLS, CDR2 YYNGEE. The trim removed 0 bases at V and 8 bases at J, leaving 9 bases unmatched. CDR3 size: 16 residues. Here the CDR3 reads CASSVGSPLAGYEQFF. DNA for the CDR3: TGTGCCAGCAGCGTAGGCTCTCCGCTAGCGGGATATGAGCAGTTCTTC.

A remark on this clonotype: This may come from a read error, since a much larger clone is one base off. The CDR3 DNA reads TGCGCCAGCAGCCCGGTACCCCAACCCGCCGGGGAGCTGTTTTTT. Encoded protein: CASSPVPQPAGELFF. The chain uses TRBV4-3 and TRBJ2-2; D is uncertain. The CDR3 totals 15 residues. V lost 4 bases, J lost 6 bases, and 15 bases lay in between. The V gene's germline CDR1 is LGHNA and CDR2 YSLEER.

This clonotype turned up a few times. The V gene is TRBV10-2, the J gene TRBJ2-2; 8 bases align to TRBD2. Germline CDR1 reads WSHSY; CDR2 reads SAAADI. The CDR3 loop spans 17 amino acids. V lost 6 bases and J lost 4; bases outside the gene matches: 13. The CDR3 DNA reads as TGCGCCAGCAGAGGGTACTCGGGGGGGGGCACCACCGGGGAGCTGTTTTTT. Residues: CASRGYSGGGTTGELFF.

The chain combines TRBV9 with TRBJ1-2; D remains ambiguous. The CDR3 consists of 12 residues. V was pared by 4 bases and J by 7 bases, with 11 bases between. Germline V gene data show CDR1 as SGDLS and CDR2 as YYNGEE. CDR3: CASSPHEGGYTF. The CDR3 coding sequence is TGTGCCAGCAGCCCCCACGAGGGTGGCTACACCTTC.

This chain connects TRBV7-6 to TRBJ2-7, with TRBD2 matching 10 bases. V lost 1 base to trimming and J lost 0 bases; unmatched junction nucleotides: 3. This CDR3 contains 16 residues. Germline V gene data show CDR1 as SGHVS and CDR2 as FNYEAQ. CDR3 protein: CASSLGSGGVSYEQYF. Written as DNA, the CDR3 is TGTGCCAGCAGCTTAGGGAGCGGGGGGGTCTCCTACGAGCAGTACTTC.

The genes are TRBV30 and TRBJ1-1, with D perhaps matching TRBD1 (5 bases). V lost 4 bases, J lost 2 bases, and 17 bases lay in between. Germline CDR1 is GTSNPN and CDR2 is SVGIG (reference sequence). The CDR3 has 15 amino acids. The CDR3 loop reads CAWKRSFRGNTEAFF. The CDR3, as DNA: TGTGCCTGGAAGCGTTCGTTCCGGGGCAACACTGAAGCTTTCTTT. The full variable domain, with the rest looked up from reference TRBV30 and TRBJ1-1, is SQTIHQWPATLVQPVGSPLSLECTVEGTSNPNLYWYRQAAGRGLQLLFYSVGIGQISSEVPQNLSASRPQDRQFILSSKKLLLSDSGFYLCAWKRSFRGNTEAFFGQGTRLTVV.

This clonotype has a handful of counts. The genes are TRBV20-1 and TRBJ2-7; 10 bases match TRBD1. Looked up from germline, CDR1 is DFQATT and CDR2 is SNEGSKA (reference sequence). The CDR3 has 13 residues. V lost 5 bases, J lost 6 bases, and 7 bases stayed unmatched. The CDR3 region has the DNA TGCAGTGCTGCCGGGACAGGGGTGTTCGAGCAGTACTTC. It is translated as CSAAGTGVFEQYF.

This clonotype was picked up a small number of times. The chain uses TRBV6-1 and TRBJ2-7, with 7 bases identical to TRBD2. The CDR3 is 14 residues long. After removal of 3 bases from V and 4 bases from J, the junction contained 6 bases not matched to a gene. Per the germline V gene, CDR1 is MNHNS and CDR2 is SASEGT. The CDR3 protein is CASSDFLAAYEQYF. DNA for the CDR3: TGTGCCAGCAGTGATTTTCTAGCGGCGTACGAGCAGTACTTC.

The chain recombines TRBV18 with TRBJ2-1, with 7 bases aligning to TRBD1. Germline-derived CDR1 and CDR2 are KGHSH and LQKENI. With V trimmed by 3 bases and J by 5 bases, 16 bases remained unmatched. The CDR3 sequence is 18 residues long. As DNA, the CDR3 is TGTGCCAGCTCACCCTTATCGCCAGACAGGGCCGGAGACAATGAGCAGTTCTTC. Protein: CASSPLSPDRAGDNEQFF.

The rearrangement joins TRBV11-1 to TRBJ1-1; TRBD1 agrees at 7 bases. V dropped 1 base and J dropped 1; count of bases not matched to a gene: 9. The germline V gene encodes CDR1 SGHAT and CDR2 FQDESV (reference sequence). This CDR3 region has 17 residues. Here the CDR3 reads CASSLDIGQVGNTEAFF. CDR3 nucleotide sequence: TGTGCCAGCAGCTTAGACATTGGACAGGTCGGGAACACTGAAGCTTTCTTT.

The chain uses TRBV6-5 and TRBJ1-2; no firm D call. CDR1 is MNHEY, CDR2 SVGAGI, per germline. V lost 7 bases, J lost 8 bases, and 11 bases lay in between. The CDR3 runs to 11 residues. CDR3 sequence (DNA): TGTGCCAGCACCGGTCCCAGGGGCTACACCTTC. Amino acids: CASTGPRGYTF.

This clonotype occurred a few times. The chain carries TRBV21-1 and TRBJ2-7; the table calls TRBD1, which could not be checked here. TRBV21-1 is marked as a pseudogene. The CDR3 extends over 16 amino acids. The CDR3 DNA is TGTGCCAGCATCGCAATCGACGGGACAGGGGACTACGAGCAGTACTTC. Protein product: CASIAIDGTGDYEQYF.

The CDR3, as DNA: TGCGCCAGCAGCCAAGAAACGGTCGGGGTCTACGAGCAGTACTTC. Translation: CASSQETVGVYEQYF. V and J are TRBV4-1 and TRBJ2-7; D perhaps matches TRBD2 (5 bases). V lost 0 bases and J 3 bases, leaving 12 bases between the germline ends. The CDR3 loop spans 15 amino acids. Per germline, CDR1 MGHRA and CDR2 YSYEKL.

This clonotype was picked up many times. The V call is TRBV29-1, the J call TRBJ1-1; D is possibly TRBD1 (5 bases). From germline, CDR1 is SQVTM and CDR2 ANQGSEA. With 4 bases removed from V and 1 base from J, the gap between germline ends came to 10 bases. CDR3 size: 13 residues. CDR3 nucleotide sequence: TGCAGCGTTGGGTGGGACCGGAACACTGAAGCTTTCTTT. Translated: CSVGWDRNTEAFF.

This clonotype was recorded at least ten times. V is TRBV12-3 or TRBV12-4 and J is TRBJ2-1, with D unclear. Trimming removed 2 bases from V and 5 bases from J, with 7 bases in between. CDR3 length: 13 amino acids. CDR3: CASSLISHNEQFF. Here the CDR3 DNA reads TGTGCCAGCAGTTTAATCTCTCACAATGAGCAGTTCTTC.